The 26 T cell receptor beta chains given below trace back to one sample, sequenced in a study of T cell responses to AZD1222 COVID-19 vaccine. Libraries were prepared by immunoSEQ multiplex PCR; TCRdb keeps only in-frame clonotypes and omits some of them. This sample has 150,000 or so clones, with 88% found just once. The specimen was peripheral blood, collected on day 0 of AZD1222 vaccination. The receptors here all came from an adult in good health.

Regarding this clone: The same CDR3 arises from other DNA sequences in this sample as well. The chain joins TRBV9 to TRBJ1-1; D ambiguous. V lost 0 bases, J lost 4 bases, and 7 bases lay in between. Germline lookup yields CDR1 SGDLS and CDR2 YYNGEE. This CDR3 is 13 amino acids long. This chain's CDR3 is CASSVDGPTEAFF. The CDR3 region has the DNA TGTGCCAGCAGCGTAGACGGGCCCACTGAAGCTTTCTTT.

V and J are TRBV4-3 and TRBJ1-4; D remains ambiguous. The CDR3 sequence is 17 residues long. Trimming removed 0 bases from V and 3 bases from J, with 14 bases in between. CDR1 is LGHNA, CDR2 YSLEER, per germline. The CDR3 here is CASSQDQGSYANEKLFF. Here the CDR3 DNA reads TGCGCCAGCAGCCAAGACCAAGGAAGTTATGCTAATGAAAAACTGTTTTTT.

The CDR3 spells CASSVVAGNTEAFF. As DNA, the CDR3 is TGTGCCAGCAGCGTAGTTGCTGGGAACACTGAAGCTTTCTTT. The chain carries TRBV9 and TRBJ1-1, with D hard to call. In germline, CDR1 is SGDLS, CDR2 YYNGEE. V lost 0 bases, J lost 1 base, and 7 bases lay in between. The CDR3 is 14 residues long.

V gene TRBV30 combines with J gene TRBJ1-6; D unclear. The CDR3 is 16 amino acids. Per germline, CDR1 GTSNPN and CDR2 SVGIG (reference sequence). The ends were cut back, 2 bases at V and 10 bases at J, with 21 bases in the middle. DNA of the CDR3: TGTGCCTGGAGTCTCCCCCAAGCAGGAATCCAATCACCCCTCCACTTT. Protein: CAWSLPQAGIQSPLHF.

The genes are TRBV25-1 and TRBJ1-1; no definite D call. V was clipped by 7 bases and J by 0 bases, with 6 bases between them. CDR1 and CDR2 (germline): MGHDK, SYGVNS. The CDR3 spans 12 residues. The CDR3 loop is CASKGVNTEAFF. The DNA for the CDR3 is TGTGCCAGCAAGGGTGTGAACACTGAAGCTTTCTTT.

The chain joins TRBV18 to TRBJ2-4; 10 bases fit TRBD1. The CDR3 spans 13 residues. Germline V lookup: CDR1 KGHSH, CDR2 LQKENI. Trimming removed 2 bases from V and 8 bases from J; junction bases left unmatched: 0. The CDR3 here is CASSPGQGDIQYF. As DNA, the CDR3 is TGTGCCAGCTCACCAGGACAGGGGGACATTCAGTACTTC. Full variable domain (remainder filled in from reference TRBV18 and TRBJ2-4): NAGVMQNPRHLVRRRGQEARLRCSPMKGHSHVYWYRQLPEEGLKFMVYLQKENIIDESGMPKERFSAEFPKEGPSILRIQQVVRGDSAAYFCASSPGQGDIQYFGAGTRLSVL.

The chain couples TRBV6-2 or TRBV6-3 to TRBJ1-6, with TRBD1 matching 7 bases. Trimming cost V 2 bases and J 8 bases; bases outside gene matches: 6. Per the germline V gene, CDR1 is MNHEY and CDR2 is SVGEGT. This CDR3 spans 15 amino acids. The CDR3 sequence: CASSYPGGLYSPLHF. The CDR3, as DNA: TGTGCCAGCAGTTACCCAGGGGGTTTGTATTCACCCCTCCACTTT.

This chain uses TRBV10-2 with TRBJ2-3; 11 nucleotides agree with TRBD2. The CDR3 extends over 16 amino acids. Germline V gives CDR1 WSHSY, CDR2 SAAADI. V gave up 4 bases and J gave up 2 bases; unmatched junction bases: 5. The chain's CDR3 is CASSATSGIFTDTQYF. The CDR3 nucleotides read TGCGCCAGCAGTGCGACTAGCGGGATTTTCACAGATACGCAGTATTTT.

V is TRBV6-4 and J is TRBJ2-3; no reliable D call. With 0 bases removed from V and 5 bases from J, the gap between germline ends came to 12 bases. This CDR3 has 15 residues. Germline-derived CDR1 and CDR2 are MRHNA and SNTAGT. CDR3 coding DNA: TGTGCCAGCAGTGACTCGGGCGGAAGAGGAGATACGCAGTATTTT. Translated, it gives CASSDSGGRGDTQYF.

The chain recombines TRBV24-1 with TRBJ1-6, with TRBD1 matching 8 bases. The CDR3 covers 14 residues. V was pared by 8 bases and J by 7 bases, with 6 bases of the junction left unmatched. From germline, CDR1 is KGHDR and CDR2 SFDVKD. The CDR3 spells CATTRGQGNSPLHF. For the CDR3, the DNA is TGTGCCACCACCAGAGGACAGGGAAATTCACCCCTCCACTTT.

The chain employs TRBV18 and TRBJ2-7; D may match TRBD1 or TRBD2 (5 bases each). CDR3 length equals 13 residues. Germline CDR1 is KGHSH and CDR2 is LQKENI. V lost 4 bases to trimming and J lost 3 bases, with 10 bases between them. The CDR3 DNA sequence: TGTGCCAGCTCACTCCGGGACGGCTACGAGCAGTACTTC. Translating it yields CASSLRDGYEQYF.

This sequence joins TRBV28 and TRBJ1-5, with D unresolved. CDR1 is MDHEN, CDR2 SYDVKM, per germline. V was trimmed by 3 bases and J by 0 bases, leaving 6 bases between them. This CDR3 has 14 amino acids. The CDR3 bases are TGTGCCAGCAGTTTTCGGCGTAGCAATCAGCCCCAGCATTTT. It encodes CASSFRRSNQPQHF.

This clone has only a few counts. This sequence joins TRBV24-1 and TRBJ2-2; no definite D call. Trimming removed 7 bases from V and 0 bases from J, with 8 bases in between. Germline CDR1 and CDR2: KGHDR and SFDVKD. This CDR3 has 14 amino acids. DNA for the CDR3: TGTGCCACCAGCGCCCCTCCGAACACCGGGGAGCTGTTTTTT. The encoded protein is CATSAPPNTGELFF.

This clone was recorded a few times. The chain joins TRBV5-4 to TRBJ2-3, with 7 bases aligning to TRBD1. Germline V gene data show CDR1 as SGHNT and CDR2 as YYREEE (reference sequence). The CDR3 loop spans 15 amino acids. Trimming cost V 5 bases and J 1 base; bases outside gene matches: 7. CDR3 in amino acids: CASSSLGTGTDTQYF. DNA for the CDR3: TGTGCCAGCAGTTCTTTGGGGACAGGCACAGATACGCAGTATTTT.

This rearrangement joins TRBV19 to TRBJ1-5; D remains ambiguous. The germline V and J ends were trimmed by 3 bases and 6 bases, with 12 bases remaining between them. The CDR3 has 14 residues. CDR1 is LNHDA and CDR2 is SQIVND in the germline V gene (reference sequence). The CDR3 sequence is CASSIKGGSQPQHF. The CDR3 nucleotides are TGTGCCAGTAGTATCAAGGGAGGGAGTCAGCCCCAGCATTTT.

The rearrangement uses TRBV5-1 and TRBJ2-6; D not certain. V lost 3 bases and J 2 bases, leaving 6 bases between the germline ends. The CDR3 contains 14 residues. The germline V gene has CDR1 SGHRS and CDR2 YFSETQ. CDR3 coding DNA: TGCGCCAGCAGCTGGGGTGCTGGGGCCAACGTCCTGACTTTC. It specifies CASSWGAGANVLTF.

The chain is built from TRBV27 and TRBJ1-6; no clear D gene. Germline V gene sequence: CDR1 MNHEY, CDR2 SMNVEV (reference sequence). V was clipped by 8 bases and J by 4 bases, with 12 bases between them. The CDR3 totals 14 residues. As DNA, the CDR3 is TGTGCCAGCCGCGCCATACAGTATAATTCACCCCTCCACTTT. It specifies CASRAIQYNSPLHF.

This rearrangement joins TRBV11-2 to TRBJ2-1; TRBD2 matches 14 bases. The CDR3 is 16 residues long. Unmatched junction bases numbered 8, after V lost 6 bases and J lost 7 bases. Germline V gives CDR1 SGHAT, CDR2 FQNNGV. In DNA form, the CDR3 reads TGTGCCAGCAGACCCTTGACTAGCGGGAGGGGGAATGAGCAGTTCTTC. This codes for CASRPLTSGRGNEQFF.

The chain has TRBV6-5 and TRBJ1-1; D remains unclear. The V end lost 5 bases, the J end lost 1 base, and 11 bases lay between the germline ends. Germline-derived CDR1 and CDR2 are MNHEY and SVGAGI. The CDR3 contains 14 residues. The chain's CDR3 is CASSLGRGNTEAFF. CDR3 DNA sequence: TGTGCCAGCAGTCTGGGTCGGGGGAACACTGAAGCTTTCTTT.

The CDR3 nucleotides are TGTGCCAGCAGCCATATACCCTTAGCGGGAACTAGCACAGATACGCAGTATTTT. Residues: CASSHIPLAGTSTDTQYF. The chain has TRBV7-8 and TRBJ2-3; 8 positions agree with TRBD2. J lost 0 bases, V lost 5 bases, and 13 bases had no gene match. Germline CDR1 and CDR2: SGHVS and FQNEAQ. This CDR3 comprises 18 residues.

The CDR3 region is CASSSPGTGKAGGFYNEQFF. CDR3 bases: TGTGCCAGCAGTTCTCCTGGGACGGGAAAAGCGGGGGGTTTTTACAATGAGCAGTTCTTC. The rearrangement joins TRBV28 to TRBJ2-1; 9 positions match TRBD2. Germline CDR1 MDHEN, CDR2 SYDVKM. Trimming removed 4 bases from V and 4 bases from J; junction bases left unmatched: 20. CDR3 length equals 20 residues.

V usage is TRBV19 and J usage is TRBJ2-7; TRBD1 is a possible D gene (6 bases). Germline lookup yields CDR1 LNHDA and CDR2 SQIVND (reference sequence). CDR3 length equals 13 residues. V was trimmed by 3 bases and J by 5 bases, leaving 11 bases between them. For the CDR3, the DNA is TGTGCCAGTAGTATGGGACAACGTAACGAGCAGTACTTC. It encodes CASSMGQRNEQYF.

V is TRBV7-9 and J is TRBJ1-4; 8 nucleotides match TRBD1. This CDR3 spans 14 amino acids. With 7 bases clipped from V and 2 bases from J, the junction kept 3 bases outside the gene matches. CDR1 and CDR2 from the germline V gene are SEHNR and FQNEAQ (reference sequence). The DNA for the CDR3 is TGTGCCAGCAACCGACAGGGGACTAATGAAAAACTGTTTTTT. This gives the protein CASNRQGTNEKLFF.

The V gene is TRBV19, the J gene TRBJ1-1; D is perhaps TRBD1 (5 bases). Trimming cost V 7 bases and J 7 bases, with 22 bases left between them. The CDR3 extends over 15 amino acids. Looked up from germline, CDR1 is LNHDA and CDR2 is SQIVND (reference sequence). CDR3 nucleotides: TGTGCCAGTAAGGAGAGGGGAGGCGGTAGAGGTGAAGCTTTCTTT. Translating gives CASKERGGGRGEAFF.

This clone has only one observation. The V and J genes are TRBV11-3 and TRBJ1-1; no definite D call. The V end was cut by 2 bases, the J end by 1 base, with 14 bases between. The V gene's germline CDR1 is SGHNT and CDR2 YENEEA. CDR3 size: 16 residues. CDR3 amino acids: CASSLLMGLGNTEAFF. CDR3 nucleotides: TGTGCCAGCAGCTTATTGATGGGATTGGGGAACACTGAAGCTTTCTTT. Full variable domain (rest looked up from reference TRBV11-3 and TRBJ1-1): EAGVVQSPRYKIIEKKQPVAFWCNPISGHNTLYWYLQNLGQGPELLIRYENEEAVDDSQLPKDRFSAERLKGVDSTLKIQPAELGDSAVYLCASSLLMGLGNTEAFFGQGTRLTVV.

This chain joins TRBV21-1 and TRBJ2-4; the D segment call TRBD1 is taken from the table without a DNA check. TRBV21-1 counts as a pseudogene. The CDR3 consists of 15 residues. CDR3 in amino acids: CASSKGQLAKNIQYF. CDR3 bases: TGTGCCAGCAGCAAGGGACAGCTAGCCAAAAACATTCAGTACTTC.